What follows is one TCR beta chain and its context. RNA transcripts were the template for amplifying TCR beta CDR3 regions. An initial round of RT-PCR targeting the TCR CDR3 relied on the HTBI primer set. MiXCR, applied by TCRdb to the multiplex PCR reads, yields one record per CDR3 protein. The sample has 750,000 to 900,000 distinct CDR3 sequences, roughly 37% seen once. The data derive from a study of T cells in Graves' hyperthyroidism and ophthalmopathy. The V gene's germline CDR1 is SGHTA and CDR2 FQGNSA. The CDR3 loop spans 15 amino acids. V lost 4 bases, J lost 7 bases, and 14 bases lay in between.

The sequenced sample was blood. This sequence originates from a man in his late teens or twenties with Graves' hyperthyroidism. J is TRBJ1-6 and V is TRBV7-2, with a tentative D call TRBD1 (5 bases). As DNA, the CDR3 is TGTGCCAGCAGCTATCGGGGGGGGGTCAATTCACCCCTCCACTTT. Translation gives CASSYRGGVNSPLHF.